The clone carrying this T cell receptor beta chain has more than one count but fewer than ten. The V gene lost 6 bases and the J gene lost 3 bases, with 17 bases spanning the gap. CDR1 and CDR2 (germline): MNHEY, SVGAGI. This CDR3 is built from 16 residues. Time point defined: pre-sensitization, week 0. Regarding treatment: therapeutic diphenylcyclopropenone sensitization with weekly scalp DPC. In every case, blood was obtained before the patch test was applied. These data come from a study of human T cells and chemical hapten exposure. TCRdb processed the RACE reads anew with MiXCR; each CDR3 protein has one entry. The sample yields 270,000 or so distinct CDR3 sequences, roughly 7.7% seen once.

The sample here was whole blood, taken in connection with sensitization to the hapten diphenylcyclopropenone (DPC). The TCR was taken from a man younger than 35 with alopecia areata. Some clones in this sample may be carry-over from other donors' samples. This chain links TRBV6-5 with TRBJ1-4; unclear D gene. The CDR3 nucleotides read TGTGCCAGCAGCCCGAAGTTCTGGACGGCTAATGAAAAACTGTTTTTT. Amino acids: CASSPKFWTANEKLFF.